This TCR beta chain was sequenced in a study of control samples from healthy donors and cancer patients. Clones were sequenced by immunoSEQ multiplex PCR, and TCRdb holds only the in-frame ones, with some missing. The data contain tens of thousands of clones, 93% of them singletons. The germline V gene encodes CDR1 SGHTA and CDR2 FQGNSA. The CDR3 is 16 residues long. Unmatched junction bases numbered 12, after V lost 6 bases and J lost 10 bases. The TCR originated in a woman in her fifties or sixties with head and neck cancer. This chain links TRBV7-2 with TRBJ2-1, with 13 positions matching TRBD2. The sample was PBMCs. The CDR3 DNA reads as TGTGCCAGCAGTTTTACCACTAGCGGGGGGGCCGGGGAGCAGTTCTTC. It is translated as CASSFTTSGGAGEQFF.